Included here is one TCR beta chain sequence, with context. This clone came up once. Its antigen is not yet known. One base away there is no much larger clone; base qualities are not given. This specimen comes from a study of blood T cell repertoires in COVID-19 (dated by TCRdb to the early 2020s). At the level of the whole study: The collaborator samples originated in the United States, Italy and Spain and spanned the acute and convalescent phases of COVID-19. The material from the prospective study consisted of cDNA or gDNA derived from T cells, B-cell-depleted T cells, or PBMCs. Subjects who had been exposed to COVID-19, were actively infected with it, or had recovered from it provided the deeply sampled blood TCRbeta repertoires that made up the dataset. A freely available public database, intended as a resource for researchers studying the immune response to SARS-CoV-2, is where the repertoires were released. The samples were drawn from the first 160 participants of the ongoing ImmuneRACE study and from over a thousand subjects provided by 6 global collaborators. Nearly every sample came with metadata listing a de-identified subject ID, COVID-19 status, age in years and sex. Where available, HLA class I and class II types were obtained from metadata supplied by the sample provider rather than from assay-based typing.

What the study reported, not specific to this receptor: Clinical and demographic metadata were provided uncurated, with the amount varying by source and participant.

Whole blood was collected in K2EDTA tubes by collaborating institutions according to the institutions' own protocols. For TCRbeta analysis, collaborator samples were shipped as frozen whole blood, as isolated PBMCs, or as DNA extracted from either sample type. TCRbeta CDR3 regions were amplified from genomic DNA using the immunoSEQ Assay, a bias-controlled multiplex PCR. Concerning the study's data processing: Nucleated cell counts per sample were estimated from amplification of reference gene primers within the assay. Sequence reads were collapsed and filtered to measure the absolute abundance of every unique TCRbeta CDR3 rearrangement. Productive Simpson clonality was computed per sample as the square root of Simpson's diversity index over productive rearrangements. TCRdb's version of the immuneACCESS table is confined to in-frame rearrangements and falls short of the full clone set. An unresolved V gene accounts for under half of the shortfall where checked; the remainder is of unknown origin. That table is the source of V, J and clone size, and D and trimming were worked out from the DNA. This sample gives 150,000 to 200,000 clones in total; 85% to 90% of them show up just once. The top ten constitute approximately 8% of the sample.

Via the germline V gene, CDR1 is MNHEY and CDR2 SVGAGI. The CDR3 spans 14 residues, from the cysteine through the phenylalanine. Of the read, only the CDR3 DNA is kept; its 42 bases are in frame from base 1. At the junction V is shortened by 6 bases and J by 9 bases; bases outside the gene matches: 6. The sequenced sample was peripheral blood. This sequence originates from a woman aged 55-69 years with acute or convalescent COVID-19. The chain couples TRBV6-5 to TRBJ1-6; TRBD1 matches 9 bases in the middle. The nucleotide sequence is TGTGCCAGCAGCTCAGGGACAGGGAGTTCACCCCTCCACTTT. This is translated as CASSSGTGSSPLHF.